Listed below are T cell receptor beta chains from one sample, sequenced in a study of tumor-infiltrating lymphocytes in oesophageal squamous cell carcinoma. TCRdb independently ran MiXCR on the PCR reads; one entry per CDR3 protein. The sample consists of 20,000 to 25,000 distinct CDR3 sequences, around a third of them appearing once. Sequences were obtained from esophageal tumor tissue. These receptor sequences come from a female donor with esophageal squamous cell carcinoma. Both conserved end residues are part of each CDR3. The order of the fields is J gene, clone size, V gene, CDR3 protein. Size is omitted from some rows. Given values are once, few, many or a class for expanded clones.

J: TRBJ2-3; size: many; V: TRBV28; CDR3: CALRRASTDTQYF
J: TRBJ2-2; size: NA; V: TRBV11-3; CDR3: CASSLEGHTGELFF
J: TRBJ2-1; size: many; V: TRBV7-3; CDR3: CASSPQPSYNEQFF
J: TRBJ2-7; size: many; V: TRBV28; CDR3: CASSPWTSNGEQYF
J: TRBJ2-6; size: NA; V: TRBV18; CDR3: CASAVRDRVLSGANVLTF
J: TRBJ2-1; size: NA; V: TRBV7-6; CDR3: CASSLVSSSYNEQFF
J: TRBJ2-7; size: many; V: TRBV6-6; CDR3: CASSYSNALSSYEQYF
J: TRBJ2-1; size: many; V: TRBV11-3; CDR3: CASSLERGRAYNEQFF
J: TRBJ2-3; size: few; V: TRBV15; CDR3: CATSRDRSGNTDTQYF
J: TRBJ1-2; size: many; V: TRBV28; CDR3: CASSPTGGAGGYTF
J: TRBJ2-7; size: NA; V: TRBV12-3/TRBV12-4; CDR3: CASRPQLAGVRNEQYF
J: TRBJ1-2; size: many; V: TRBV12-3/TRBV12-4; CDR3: CASSLRVKDYGYTF
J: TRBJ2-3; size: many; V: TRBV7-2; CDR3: CASSLEVSGMGTQYF
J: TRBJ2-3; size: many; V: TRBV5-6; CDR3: CASSSQRRDTQYF
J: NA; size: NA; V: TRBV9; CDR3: CASSGGIKIYNEQFF
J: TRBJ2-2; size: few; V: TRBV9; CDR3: CASSVRIQATNTGELFF
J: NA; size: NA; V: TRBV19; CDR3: CASSTGGRGYTF
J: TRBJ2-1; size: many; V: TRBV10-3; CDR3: CAISAWTSGYNEQFF
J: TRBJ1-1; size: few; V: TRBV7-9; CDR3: CASSLAGAKTEAFF
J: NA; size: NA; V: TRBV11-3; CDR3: CASSRGLTTGETQYF
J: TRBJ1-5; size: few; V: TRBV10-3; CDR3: CAISETDRGSNQPQHF
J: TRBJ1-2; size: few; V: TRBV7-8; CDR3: CASSLAKGENTGYTF
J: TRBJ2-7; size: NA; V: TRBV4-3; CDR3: CASSQVLQGAVWEQYF
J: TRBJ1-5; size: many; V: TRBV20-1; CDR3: CSARGQWNPGQGNQPQHF
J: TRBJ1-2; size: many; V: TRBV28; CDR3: CASKLPSGGGEF
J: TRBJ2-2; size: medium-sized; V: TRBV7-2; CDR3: CASSRLITGELFF
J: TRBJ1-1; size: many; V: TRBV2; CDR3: CASSELTGVGSAFF
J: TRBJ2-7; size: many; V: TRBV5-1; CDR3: CASTHSGRGSYEQYF
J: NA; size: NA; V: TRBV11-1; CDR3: CASSHSGALYEQYF
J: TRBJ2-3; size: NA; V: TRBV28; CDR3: CASSLRARSRTDTQYF
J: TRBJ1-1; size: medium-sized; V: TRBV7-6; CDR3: CASSLAGYNTEAFF
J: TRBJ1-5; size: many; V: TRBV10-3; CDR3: CAISESSAQPQHF
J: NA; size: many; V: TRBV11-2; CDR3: CASSLDPGQGAKEQYF
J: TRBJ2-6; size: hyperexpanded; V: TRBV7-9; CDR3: CASSGERDRVSGANVLTF
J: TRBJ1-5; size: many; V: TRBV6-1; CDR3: CASSVGTSNQPQHF
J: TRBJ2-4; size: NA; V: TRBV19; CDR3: CASRPGFSTYNEQYF
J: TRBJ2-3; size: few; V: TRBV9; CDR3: CASSPTSAFTDTQYF
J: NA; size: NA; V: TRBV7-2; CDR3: CASSFDGRREQYF
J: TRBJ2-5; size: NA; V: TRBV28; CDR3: CASTLIRGAGETQYF
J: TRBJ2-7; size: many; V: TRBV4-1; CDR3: CASSPRQAAYEQYF
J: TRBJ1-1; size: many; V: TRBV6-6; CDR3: CASSYSPGDTEAFF
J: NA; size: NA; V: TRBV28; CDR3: CASSLFPQGLGETQYF
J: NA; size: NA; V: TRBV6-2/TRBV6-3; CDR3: CASSSGTVTQYF
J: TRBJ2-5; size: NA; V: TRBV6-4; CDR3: CASSRASHRYAVF
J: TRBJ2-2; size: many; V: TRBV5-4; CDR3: CASSSGLGRDGELFF
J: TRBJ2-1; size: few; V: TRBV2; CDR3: CASSEYQINEQFF
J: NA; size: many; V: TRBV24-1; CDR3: CATSDTGQSIQTQYF
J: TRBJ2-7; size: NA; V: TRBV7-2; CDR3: CASSRLAESLQYF
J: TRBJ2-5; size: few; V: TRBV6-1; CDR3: CASSRLRGDNEQYF
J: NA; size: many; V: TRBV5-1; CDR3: CASSLGWGEGKWNEQYF
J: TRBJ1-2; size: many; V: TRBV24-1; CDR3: CATSDPGIRGYTF
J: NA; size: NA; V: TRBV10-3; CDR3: CAIKMREDMSSNEQFF
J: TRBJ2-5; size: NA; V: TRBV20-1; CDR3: CSARVQGRETQYF